A selection of T cell receptor beta chains follows, all from one sample in a study of shared clonotypes between healthy human individuals. Here immunoSEQ multiplex PCR was the method, and the copy in TCRdb shows in-frame clones only, minus some. The sample records about 2 million clones, approximately 94% being singletons. What was sequenced was naive CD8+ T cells sorted from blood. The origin of the receptors is a man younger than 30 in good health. Each CDR3 is given with its conserved first and last residue. Each record gives: clone size, D gene, V gene, J gene, CDR3 DNA, CDR3 protein. The D gene is left open where the match is weak. For some rows the clone size is stated as once, few or many, or as a class when expanded; others skip it.

abundance: few
d_gene: TRBD2
v_gene: TRBV18
j_gene: TRBJ2-2
CDR3nt: TGTGCCAGCTCACCACAGCGGGGCCGAAACACCGGGGAGCTGTTTTTT
CDR3aa: CASSPQRGRNTGELFF

abundance: NA
d_gene: NA
v_gene: TRBV28
j_gene: TRBJ1-1
CDR3nt: TGTGCCAGCAGTTTAAGTCTAGGGTCGCGGGGACCGATGAACACTGAAGCTTTCTTT
CDR3aa: CASSLSLGSRGPMNTEAFF

abundance: once
d_gene: TRBD1
v_gene: TRBV11-2
j_gene: TRBJ1-2
CDR3nt: TGTGCCAGCAGCTTTTCACCCGGGACAGGGGCTAACTATGGCTACACCTTC
CDR3aa: CASSFSPGTGANYGYTF

abundance: NA
d_gene: NA
v_gene: TRBV10-1
j_gene: TRBJ2-3
CDR3nt: TGCGCCAGCAGTGAAGGGAGACCCACAGATACGCAGTATTTT
CDR3aa: CASSEGRPTDTQYF

abundance: NA
d_gene: NA
v_gene: TRBV1
j_gene: TRBJ2-3
CDR3nt: TGCACCAGCAGCCAAGGGGGGGGGAAGGGCACAGATACGCAGTATTTT
CDR3aa: CTSSQGGGKGTDTQYF

abundance: NA
d_gene: NA
v_gene: TRBV25-1
j_gene: TRBJ2-7
CDR3nt: TGTGCCAGCAGTGCCCGGGACGCTTACTCCTACGAGCAGTACTTC
CDR3aa: CASSARDAYSYEQYF

abundance: once
d_gene: TRBD2
v_gene: TRBV10-1
j_gene: TRBJ2-5
CDR3nt: TGCGCCAGCAGCGGCAGTCTAGCGGGAGTTACGGAGACCCAGTACTTC
CDR3aa: CASSGSLAGVTETQYF

abundance: few
d_gene: NA
v_gene: TRBV27
j_gene: TRBJ1-5
CDR3nt: TGTGCCAGCAGTTTAGAGGGGGATCAGCCCCAGCATTTT
CDR3aa: CASSLEGDQPQHF

abundance: NA
d_gene: NA
v_gene: TRBV19
j_gene: TRBJ2-3
CDR3nt: TGTGCCAGTAGTCGATGGAGAGATACGCAGTATTTT
CDR3aa: CASSRWRDTQYF

abundance: NA
d_gene: NA
v_gene: TRBV4-3
j_gene: TRBJ2-7
CDR3nt: TGCGCCAGCAGCCAATATAGGGGGTCCGAGCAGTACTTC
CDR3aa: CASSQYRGSEQYF

abundance: once
d_gene: TRBD2
v_gene: TRBV5-6
j_gene: TRBJ2-3
CDR3nt: TGTGCCAGCAGCTTGGGAGCGGGGGAAAGCACAGATACGCAGTATTTT
CDR3aa: CASSLGAGESTDTQYF

abundance: NA
d_gene: TRBD2
v_gene: TRBV11-2
j_gene: TRBJ2-7
CDR3nt: TGTGCCAGCAGCTTATCTCCTGGACTAGCGGAGGGAGGAGAGCAGTACTTC
CDR3aa: CASSLSPGLAEGGEQYF

abundance: NA
d_gene: NA
v_gene: TRBV11-2
j_gene: TRBJ2-7
CDR3nt: TGTGCCAGCAGCGCGGGCTCCTACGAGCAGTACTTC
CDR3aa: CASSAGSYEQYF

abundance: NA
d_gene: NA
v_gene: TRBV5-8
j_gene: TRBJ2-7
CDR3nt: TGTGCCAGCAGCTATAGCGAGCAGTACTTC
CDR3aa: CASSYSEQYF

abundance: NA
d_gene: TRBD1
v_gene: TRBV18
j_gene: TRBJ2-5
CDR3nt: TGTGCCAGCTCACCATACCCAGGACAGGTCGGGCAAGAGACCCAGTACTTC
CDR3aa: CASSPYPGQVGQETQYF

abundance: once
d_gene: NA
v_gene: TRBV4-1
j_gene: TRBJ2-1
CDR3nt: TGCGCCAGCAGCCAAGAAGCCTACAATGAGCAGTTCTTC
CDR3aa: CASSQEAYNEQFF

abundance: NA
d_gene: TRBD2
v_gene: TRBV6-5
j_gene: TRBJ2-3
CDR3nt: TGTGCCAGCAGTCGGACTAGTAGTCCAGATACGCAGTATTTT
CDR3aa: CASSRTSSPDTQYF

abundance: NA
d_gene: NA
v_gene: TRBV4-1
j_gene: TRBJ2-7
CDR3nt: TGCGCCAGCAGCCAAGACCCCTATCAGGGCTTCGAGCAGTACTTC
CDR3aa: CASSQDPYQGFEQYF

abundance: NA
d_gene: TRBD1
v_gene: TRBV2
j_gene: TRBJ1-1
CDR3nt: TGTGCCAGCAGGGAAGGACAGGAAAAGAACACTGAAGCTTTCTTT
CDR3aa: CASREGQEKNTEAFF

abundance: NA
d_gene: TRBD2
v_gene: TRBV7-2
j_gene: TRBJ2-3
CDR3nt: TGTGCCAGCAGCTTAGTCCAGGGGGCTGGGACTAGCGATGATACGCAGTATTTT
CDR3aa: CASSLVQGAGTSDDTQYF

abundance: NA
d_gene: TRBD2
v_gene: TRBV13
j_gene: TRBJ2-5
CDR3nt: TGTGCCAGCAGCTTAGGGCTAGCGGGAATACAAGAGACCCAGTACTTC
CDR3aa: CASSLGLAGIQETQYF

abundance: NA
d_gene: TRBD1
v_gene: TRBV5-6
j_gene: TRBJ1-3
CDR3nt: TGTGCCAGCAGCTTCGGGACAGTTTACTCTGGAAACACCATATATTTT
CDR3aa: CASSFGTVYSGNTIYF

abundance: NA
d_gene: NA
v_gene: TRBV27
j_gene: TRBJ2-7
CDR3nt: TGTGCCAGCACCCGTGGCTACGAGCAGTACTTC
CDR3aa: CASTRGYEQYF

abundance: NA
d_gene: NA
v_gene: TRBV9
j_gene: TRBJ2-7
CDR3nt: TGTGCCAGCAGCCTAGGCCTAGCGCACGACGAGCAGTACTTC
CDR3aa: CASSLGLAHDEQYF

abundance: once
d_gene: TRBD1
v_gene: TRBV19
j_gene: TRBJ1-4
CDR3nt: TGTGCCAGTAGTTCTCCGGGACAGGACTCTCCTGCAACTAATGAAAAACTGTTTTTT
CDR3aa: CASSSPGQDSPATNEKLFF

abundance: NA
d_gene: TRBD1
v_gene: TRBV4-1
j_gene: TRBJ2-7
CDR3nt: TGCGCCAGCAGCCAGAGGACAGGGGGCGGGTACGAGCAGTACTTC
CDR3aa: CASSQRTGGGYEQYF